This T cell receptor (beta chain) is from a study of T cell changes during pregnancy in multiple sclerosis. Assay used: immunoSEQ multiplex PCR; TCRdb lists only in-frame clones, some missing. The sample lists 80,000 to 100,000 clones; 92% were seen once. CDR1 is LGHNA and CDR2 is YNFKEQ in the germline V gene. This CDR3 contains 15 residues. V was shortened by 0 bases and J by 7 bases, with 13 bases between the two germline ends. This clone was observed a handful of times. This clonotype was obtained from a female donor with multiple sclerosis, enrolled in a pregnancy study. Material: peripheral blood, obtained in the first trimester of pregnancy. The rearrangement joins TRBV4-2 to TRBJ1-5; no firm D call. Here the CDR3 reads CASSQDGSGKQPQHF. The CDR3 bases are TGTGCCAGCAGCCAAGATGGGAGTGGAAAGCAGCCCCAGCATTTT.